This TCR beta chain stems from a study of T cells in tuberculosis. Study in general: A South African cohort included IGRA-negative adolescents, latently infected IGRA-positive adolescents and adults with active tuberculosis.

The repertoire was sequenced with immunoSEQ multiplex PCR; TCRdb's copy has only in-frame clones and lacks some. The sample includes fewer than 35,000 clones, less than 95% of them seen just once. The germline V and J ends were trimmed by 6 bases and 0 bases, with 10 bases remaining between them. The CDR3 spans 14 residues. Germline CDR1 and CDR2: LNHDA and SQIVND (reference sequence). Study findings and constraints: Smaller distances to GMM-specific TCRs suggested their expansion in active tuberculosis. Shorter CDR3-alpha in active tuberculosis partly drove smaller distances.

Note on this clone: Its antigen is currently unknown.

The chain carries TRBV19 and TRBJ2-3, with D uncertain. The TCR originated in a donor aged 5-35 years with latent tuberculosis or without tuberculosis infection. What was sequenced was PBMCs. DNA of the CDR3: TGTGCCAGTAGGCATGAAACTAGCACAGATACGCAGTATTTT. It encodes CASRHETSTDTQYF.